This passage covers 20 T cell receptor beta chains from one sample sequenced in a study of T cells in Graves' hyperthyroidism and ophthalmopathy. It was RNA transcripts that yielded the amplified TCR beta CDR3 regions. HTBI primers were employed in a first-round RT-PCR of the TCR CDR3. From the multiplex PCR reads, TCRdb called clonotypes with MiXCR, one entry per CDR3 protein. Of around 350,000 distinct CDR3 sequences listed, about 20% were seen once; the top ten hold about 3.7%. Sequenced: blood. The receptors shown here come from a woman aged 18-35 years with Graves' hyperthyroidism.

The table lists this clonotype with many counts. The gene calls are TRBV20-1 and TRBJ2-5; the match to TRBD1 covers 9 bases. This CDR3 contains 13 residues. V lost 6 bases to trimming and J lost 5 bases; unmatched junction nucleotides: 7. The germline V gene has CDR1 DFQATT and CDR2 SNEGSKA (reference sequence). The chain's CDR3 is CSANTGGRETQYF. As DNA, the CDR3 is TGCAGTGCGAATACAGGGGGCCGGGAGACCCAGTACTTC.

This clonotype was counted many times. This chain uses TRBV24-1 with TRBJ1-1, with 8 bases lining up with TRBD1. This CDR3 is 14 amino acids long. From germline, CDR1 is KGHDR and CDR2 SFDVKD. The J segment lost 1 base and the V segment lost 10 bases, leaving 7 bases of the junction unmatched. DNA for the CDR3: TGTGCCACAAGAGCAGGGGGCTCGAACACTGAAGCTTTCTTT. Translating it yields CATRAGGSNTEAFF.

This chain uses TRBV14 with TRBJ1-1; D gene unclear. Trimming left V 5 bases short and J 2 bases short, with 15 bases between. Germline CDR1 SGHDN, CDR2 FVKESK. This CDR3 comprises 15 residues. The CDR3 DNA follows: TGTGCCAGCAGCACGGGCAGGCTAGAAAACACTGAAGCTTTCTTT. It codes for CASSTGRLENTEAFF.

The V gene is TRBV12-3 or TRBV12-4, the J gene TRBJ2-3; D uncertain. With 4 bases removed from V and 3 bases from J, the gap between germline ends came to 17 bases. The CDR3 runs to 16 residues. CDR3 sequence (DNA): TGTGCCAGCAGTTACCTCGGAGCCCGGCCGACAGATACGCAGTATTTT. Residues: CASSYLGARPTDTQYF.

There are many counts of this clonotype. The chain carries TRBV19 and TRBJ1-1; D ambiguous. The V end lost 3 bases, the J end lost 1 base, and 9 bases lay between the germline ends. Germline V gene sequence: CDR1 LNHDA, CDR2 SQIVND (reference sequence). The CDR3 is 14 residues long. This CDR3 reads CASSIGRSNTEAFF. The CDR3, as DNA: TGTGCCAGTAGTATTGGGCGGTCGAACACTGAAGCTTTCTTT.

This clonotype has ten or more counts. The rearrangement joins TRBV20-1 to TRBJ1-2; D not certain. This CDR3 has 12 residues. The germline V gene has CDR1 DFQATT and CDR2 SNEGSKA (reference sequence). The CDR3 DNA is TGCACGGTCTGGGGAGGTGAATATGGCTACACCTTC. Its translation: CTVWGGEYGYTF.

The J gene is TRBJ1-2, the V gene TRBV14; D gene ambiguous. Trimming shortened V by 4 bases and J by 1 base, and 7 bases separated the two germline ends. Germline V lookup: CDR1 SGHDN, CDR2 FVKESK. The CDR3 runs 13 residues. CDR3 DNA sequence: TGTGCCAGCAGCCGCGGCAATAACTATGGCTACACCTTC. Amino acids: CASSRGNNYGYTF.

This clonotype has ten or more counts. The genes are TRBV5-1 and TRBJ1-2; D perhaps matches TRBD1 (5 bases). Germline CDR1 and CDR2: SGHRS and YFSETQ. V lost 2 bases and J 3 bases, leaving 17 bases between the germline ends. This CDR3 is built from 16 residues. The CDR3, as DNA: TGCGCCAGCAGCTTTACGCGGGCCGGGGGGTACTATGGCTACACCTTC. Translated: CASSFTRAGGYYGYTF. Full variable domain (rest looked up from reference TRBV5-1 and TRBJ1-2): KAGVTQTPRYLIKTRGQQVTLSCSPISGHRSVSWYQQTPGQGLQFLFEYFSETQRNKGNFPGRFSGRQFSNSRSEMNVSTLELGDSALYLCASSFTRAGGYYGYTFGSGTRLTVV.

This chain connects TRBV5-1 to TRBJ2-7; a possible D gene is TRBD2 (6 bases). V lost 3 bases and J 5 bases, leaving 12 bases between the germline ends. Germline CDR1 and CDR2: SGHRS and YFSETQ. This CDR3 contains 13 residues. The CDR3 loop reads CASSSGLGNEQYF. For the CDR3, the DNA is TGCGCCAGCAGCTCGGGACTGGGGAACGAGCAGTACTTC.

This clonotype was counted many times. The chain links TRBV11-2 to TRBJ2-7; D is perhaps TRBD1 (6 bases). Looked up from germline, CDR1 is SGHAT and CDR2 is FQNNGV. The CDR3 spans 15 residues. V was pared by 5 bases and J by 3 bases, with 17 bases between. DNA for the CDR3: TGTGCCAGCAGCCCCGGACTGGGGGCTGGCTACGAGCAGTACTTC. Its translation is CASSPGLGAGYEQYF. The full variable domain, its missing parts supplied by reference TRBV11-2 and TRBJ2-7, is EAGVAQSPRYKIIEKRQSVAFWCNPISGHATLYWYQQILGQGPKLLIQFQNNGVVDDSQLPKDRFSAERLKGVDSTLKIQPAKLEDSAVYLCASSPGLGAGYEQYFGPGTRLTVT.

This clonotype has at least ten counts. The chain joins TRBV6-1 to TRBJ2-7, with 15 bases aligning to TRBD2. This CDR3 has 17 residues. The J segment lost 2 bases and the V segment lost 5 bases, leaving 7 bases of the junction unmatched. The germline V gene has CDR1 MNHNS and CDR2 SASEGT. The CDR3 sequence is CASSPRTSGGAPYEQYF. The CDR3 nucleotides read TGTGCCAGCAGTCCCAGGACTAGCGGGGGGGCCCCCTACGAGCAGTACTTC.

The rearrangement uses TRBV9 and TRBJ1-1, with D unclear. V was pared by 3 bases and J by 1 base, with 10 bases between. Germline V gene lookup returns CDR1 SGDLS and CDR2 YYNGEE. The CDR3 is made up of 14 amino acids. The CDR3 DNA reads TGTGCCAGCAGCGCCCCCACACCGAACACTGAAGCTTTCTTT. As protein: CASSAPTPNTEAFF.

The rearrangement links TRBV5-1 to TRBJ1-6; tentatively, D is TRBD1 (5 bases). Germline CDR1 reads SGHRS; CDR2 reads YFSETQ. CDR3 length equals 18 residues. The V end was cut by 4 bases, the J end by 5 bases, with 22 bases between. CDR3 coding DNA: TGCGCCAGCAGCGTGGGACCGACCTCGGCTTCCCATAATTCACCCCTCCACTTT. Translating it yields CASSVGPTSASHNSPLHF.

This clonotype was counted once. The chain is built from TRBV28 and TRBJ2-5, with TRBD2 matching over 11 bases. The CDR3 contains 14 residues. V was clipped by 10 bases and J by 5 bases; unmatched bases: 9. Germline V gene lookup returns CDR1 MDHEN and CDR2 SYDVKM. The CDR3 loop reads CATSLAGGGETQYF. For the CDR3, the DNA is TGTGCCACCTCCCTAGCGGGGGGTGGTGAGACCCAGTACTTC.

At least ten counts were recorded for this clonotype. The chain joins TRBV30 to TRBJ2-5, with TRBD1 matching over 7 bases. Trimming at V came to 3 bases and at J to 0 bases, leaving 7 bases not matched to a gene. The CDR3 consists of 15 residues. Germline lookup yields CDR1 GTSNPN and CDR2 SVGIG (reference sequence). CDR3 nucleotides: TGTGCCTGGAGGACAGGGCAAACGCACCAAGAGACCCAGTACTTC. Encoded protein: CAWRTGQTHQETQYF.

Concerning this clonotype: This may stem from a read error, because a much larger clone lies one nucleotide away. The gene calls are TRBV2 and TRBJ1-1; D gene uncertain. The CDR3 spans 11 residues. Germline V CDR1 and CDR2: SNHLY, FYNNEI. The CDR3 sequence: CVSLKSGEAFF. CDR3 DNA: TGTGTCAGCTTGAAGTCAGGAGAGGCTTTCTTT.

V usage is TRBV15 and J usage is TRBJ1-5; 12 positions match TRBD1. The trim removed 3 bases at V and 2 bases at J, leaving 11 bases unmatched. Germline V gene data show CDR1 as LNHNV and CDR2 as YYDKDF (reference sequence). The CDR3 contains 19 residues. The DNA of the CDR3 is TGTGCCACCAGCAGCCATCTCCGGGACAGGGGGCAACGCAATCAGCCCCAGCATTTT. Its translation is CATSSHLRDRGQRNQPQHF.

This clonotype occurred many times. This rearrangement joins TRBV20-1 to TRBJ1-2; tentative D call: TRBD1 (5 bases). V was cut by 1 base and J by 4 bases, with 13 bases left in between. The CDR3 extends over 14 amino acids. Germline V gives CDR1 DFQATT, CDR2 SNEGSKA (reference sequence). CDR3 in amino acids: CSARAGAVSYGYTF. In DNA, the CDR3 is TGCAGTGCTAGAGCCGGGGCGGTTTCCTATGGCTACACCTTC.

This clonotype was recorded at least ten times. This chain connects TRBV24-1 to TRBJ2-6; D ambiguous. The V end was cut by 3 bases, the J end by 1 base, with 15 bases between. The V gene's germline CDR1 is KGHDR and CDR2 SFDVKD. CDR3 length: 18 amino acids. In DNA form, the CDR3 reads TGTGCCACCAGTGATGTCGACCCAGGAGTTTCTGGGGCCAACGTCCTGACTTTC. It encodes CATSDVDPGVSGANVLTF.

This clonotype was found many times. The chain has TRBV6-1 and TRBJ1-1; D is undetermined. This CDR3 spans 13 amino acids. The germline gives CDR1 MNHNS, CDR2 SASEGT. V dropped 6 bases and J dropped 1 base, with 9 bases sitting between them. CDR3 in amino acids: CASRQQRNTEAFF. The CDR3 DNA is TGTGCCAGCAGACAACAGAGGAACACTGAAGCTTTCTTT.